The present entry profiles one T cell receptor (beta chain) with its context. Its cognate antigen is unknown. Germline V gene data show CDR1 as SGHTA and CDR2 as FQGNSA. Trimming stripped 7 bases from V and 5 bases from J, with 14 bases between. The CDR3 is 13 residues long. Profiled with immunoSEQ multiplex PCR; TCRdb holds only in-frame clones, not every one. Of about 98,000 clones detected, 85% to 95% appear once; the ten largest clones hold roughly 0.89%. The sample comes from a study of cytomegalovirus exposure and HLA in healthy donors. Study background: A later analysis reported the 100 to 150 validation repertoires used the same platform as the 500 to 800 first-cohort repertoires. Study observations and caveats: The TCR clusters that emerged in the first cohort tended, a later analysis found, to co-occur in the roughly 120 validation repertoires. A list of about 160 TCR beta chains associated with cytomegalovirus was given.

The V and J genes are TRBV7-2 and TRBJ1-1, with unresolved D. What was sequenced was PBMCs. The origin of this receptor is a woman between 18 and 29 years old in good health and CMV-seronegative. The CDR3 nucleotides are TGTGCCAGCACCCTGAACGGGGTTACTGAAGCTTTCTTT. This encodes CASTLNGVTEAFF.